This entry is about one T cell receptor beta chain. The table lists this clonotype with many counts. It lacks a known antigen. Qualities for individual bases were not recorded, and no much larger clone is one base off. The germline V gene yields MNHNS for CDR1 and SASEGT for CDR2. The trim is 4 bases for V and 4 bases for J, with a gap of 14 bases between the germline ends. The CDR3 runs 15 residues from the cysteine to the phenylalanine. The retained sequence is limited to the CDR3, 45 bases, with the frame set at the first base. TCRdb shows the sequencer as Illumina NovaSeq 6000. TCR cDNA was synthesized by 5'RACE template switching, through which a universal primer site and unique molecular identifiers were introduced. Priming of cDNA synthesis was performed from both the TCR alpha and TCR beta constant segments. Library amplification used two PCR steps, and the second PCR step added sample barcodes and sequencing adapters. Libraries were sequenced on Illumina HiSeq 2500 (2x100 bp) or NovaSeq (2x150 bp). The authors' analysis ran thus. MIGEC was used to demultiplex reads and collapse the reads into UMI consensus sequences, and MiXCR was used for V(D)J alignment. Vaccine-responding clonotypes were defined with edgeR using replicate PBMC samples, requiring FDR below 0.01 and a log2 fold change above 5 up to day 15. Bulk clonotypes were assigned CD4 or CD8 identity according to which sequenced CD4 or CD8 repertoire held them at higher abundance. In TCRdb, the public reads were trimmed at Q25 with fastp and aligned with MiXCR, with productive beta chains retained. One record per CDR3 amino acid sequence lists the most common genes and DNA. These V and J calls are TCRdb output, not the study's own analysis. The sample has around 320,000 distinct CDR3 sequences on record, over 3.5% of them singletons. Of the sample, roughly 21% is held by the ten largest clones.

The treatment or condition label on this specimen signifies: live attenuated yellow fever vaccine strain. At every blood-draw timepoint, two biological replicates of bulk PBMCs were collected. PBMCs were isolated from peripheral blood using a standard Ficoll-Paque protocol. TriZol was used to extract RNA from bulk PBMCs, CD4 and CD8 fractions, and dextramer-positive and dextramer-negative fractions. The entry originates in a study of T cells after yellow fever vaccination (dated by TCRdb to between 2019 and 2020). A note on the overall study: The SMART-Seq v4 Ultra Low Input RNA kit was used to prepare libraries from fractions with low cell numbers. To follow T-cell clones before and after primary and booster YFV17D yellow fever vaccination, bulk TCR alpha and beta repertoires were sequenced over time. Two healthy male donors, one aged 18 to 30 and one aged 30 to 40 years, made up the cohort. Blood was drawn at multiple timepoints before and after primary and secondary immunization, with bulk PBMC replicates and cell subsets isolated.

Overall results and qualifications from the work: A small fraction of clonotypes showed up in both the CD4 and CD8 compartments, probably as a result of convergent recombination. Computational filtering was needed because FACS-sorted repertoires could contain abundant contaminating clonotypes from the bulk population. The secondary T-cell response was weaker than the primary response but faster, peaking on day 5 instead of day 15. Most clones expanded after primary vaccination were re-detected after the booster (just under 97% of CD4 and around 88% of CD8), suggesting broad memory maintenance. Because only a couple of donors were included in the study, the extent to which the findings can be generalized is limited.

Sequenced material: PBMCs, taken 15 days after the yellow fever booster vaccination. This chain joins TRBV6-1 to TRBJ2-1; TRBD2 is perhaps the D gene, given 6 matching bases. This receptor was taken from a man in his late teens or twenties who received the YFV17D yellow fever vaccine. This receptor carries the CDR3 CASSVRDWWYNEQFF. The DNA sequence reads TGTGCCAGCAGTGTCCGGGACTGGTGGTACAATGAGCAGTTCTTC.